This TCR beta chain was captured by sequencing in a study of T cell responses to AZD1222 COVID-19 vaccine. Findings and limits, study-wide: Spike was spanned by vaccine-associated CD4 TCRs, which were dominant at 160-218 and 743-854. White British donors predominated, females outnumbered males, and clonal diversity was possibly underestimated.

Sequencing was performed with immunoSEQ multiplex PCR; in TCRdb, only in-frame clones are kept and a portion is missing. The sample consists of roughly 80,000 clones, around 90% of them appearing once. About this clone: The antigen remains unidentified.

Germline CDR1 SNHLY, CDR2 FYNNEI. V was cut by 2 bases and J by 3 bases, with 14 bases left in between. The CDR3 spans 16 residues. The input for sequencing was peripheral blood, taken on day 0 of MenACWY control vaccination. The origin of this receptor is an adult in good health. The chain recombines TRBV2 with TRBJ1-3; D is perhaps TRBD1 (5 bases). CDR3 region: CASSESDGQVGNTIYF. The CDR3 bases are TGTGCCAGCAGTGAAAGTGATGGACAAGTTGGAAACACCATATATTTT.